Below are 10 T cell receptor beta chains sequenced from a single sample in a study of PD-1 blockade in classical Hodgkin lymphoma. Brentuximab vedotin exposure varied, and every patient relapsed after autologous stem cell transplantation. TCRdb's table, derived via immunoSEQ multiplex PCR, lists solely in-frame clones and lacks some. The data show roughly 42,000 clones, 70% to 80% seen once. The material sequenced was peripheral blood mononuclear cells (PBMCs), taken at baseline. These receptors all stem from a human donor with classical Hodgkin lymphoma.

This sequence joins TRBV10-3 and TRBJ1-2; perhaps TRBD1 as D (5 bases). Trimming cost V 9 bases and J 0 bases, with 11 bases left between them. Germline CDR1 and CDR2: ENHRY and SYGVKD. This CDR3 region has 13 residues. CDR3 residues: CAIGALANYGYTF. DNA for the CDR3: TGTGCCATAGGGGCCCTCGCTAACTATGGCTACACCTTC.

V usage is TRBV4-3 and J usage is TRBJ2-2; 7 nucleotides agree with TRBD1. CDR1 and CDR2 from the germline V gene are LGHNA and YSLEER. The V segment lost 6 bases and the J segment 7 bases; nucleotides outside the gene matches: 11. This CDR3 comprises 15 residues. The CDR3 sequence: CASSPSGGQNGELFF. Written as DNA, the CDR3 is TGCGCCAGCAGTCCGTCAGGGGGACAGAACGGGGAGCTGTTTTTT.

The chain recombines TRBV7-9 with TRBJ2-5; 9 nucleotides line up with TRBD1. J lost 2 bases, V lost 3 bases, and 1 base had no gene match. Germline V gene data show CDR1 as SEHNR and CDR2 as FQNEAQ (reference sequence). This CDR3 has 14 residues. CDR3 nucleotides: TGTGCCAGCAGCTTTGACAGGGGGCAAGAGACCCAGTACTTC. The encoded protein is CASSFDRGQETQYF.

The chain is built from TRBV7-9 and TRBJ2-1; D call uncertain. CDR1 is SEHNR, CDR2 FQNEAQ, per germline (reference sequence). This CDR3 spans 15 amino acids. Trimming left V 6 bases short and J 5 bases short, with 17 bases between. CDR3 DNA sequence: TGTGCCAGCAGGGGCCCGAAGGGTGCGGACAATGAGCAGTTCTTC. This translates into CASRGPKGADNEQFF. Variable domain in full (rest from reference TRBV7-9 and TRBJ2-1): DTGVSQNPRHKITKRGQNVTFRCDPISEHNRLYWYRQTLGQGPEFLTYFQNEAQLEKSRLLSDRFSAERPKGSFSTLEIQRTEQGDSAMYLCASRGPKGADNEQFFGPGTRLTVL.

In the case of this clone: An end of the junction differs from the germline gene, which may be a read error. The CDR3 DNA reads TGTGCCAGCTCACTCTCCGGGACAGGGGGCGACGAGCAGTGCTTC. This gives the protein CASSLSGTGGDEQCF. The genes are TRBV18 and TRBJ2-7; TRBD1 matches 12 bases. The CDR3 extends over 15 amino acids. Germline CDR1 is KGHSH and CDR2 is LQKENI.

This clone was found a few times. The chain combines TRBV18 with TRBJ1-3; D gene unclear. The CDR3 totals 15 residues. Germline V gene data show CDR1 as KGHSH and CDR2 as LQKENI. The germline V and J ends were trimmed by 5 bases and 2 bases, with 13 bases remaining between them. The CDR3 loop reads CASSENGRTGNTIYF. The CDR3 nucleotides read TGTGCCAGCTCAGAAAATGGACGGACTGGAAACACCATATATTTT.

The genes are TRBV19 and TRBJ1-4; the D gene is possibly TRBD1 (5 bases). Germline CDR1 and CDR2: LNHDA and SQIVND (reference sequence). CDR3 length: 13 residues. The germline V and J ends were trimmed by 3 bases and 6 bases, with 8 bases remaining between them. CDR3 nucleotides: TGTGCCAGTAGTATGAAACAGGATGAAAAACTGTTTTTT. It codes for CASSMKQDEKLFF.

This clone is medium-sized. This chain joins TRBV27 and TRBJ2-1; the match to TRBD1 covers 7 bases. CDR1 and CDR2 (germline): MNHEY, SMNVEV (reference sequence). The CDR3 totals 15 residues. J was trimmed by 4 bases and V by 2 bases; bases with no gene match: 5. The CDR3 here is CASSLKLGQYNEQFF. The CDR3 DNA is TGTGCCAGCAGTTTAAAACTGGGACAGTACAATGAGCAGTTCTTC.

Written as DNA, the CDR3 is TGCAGCGTTGAAATGGTCGAGGGGTGGGAGACCCAGTACTTC. It codes for CSVEMVEGWETQYF. This rearrangement joins TRBV29-1 to TRBJ2-5; the D call may be TRBD1 or TRBD2 (5 bases each). V dropped 2 bases and J dropped 5 bases, with 15 bases sitting between them. In germline, CDR1 is SQVTM, CDR2 ANQGSEA. This CDR3 is 14 amino acids long.

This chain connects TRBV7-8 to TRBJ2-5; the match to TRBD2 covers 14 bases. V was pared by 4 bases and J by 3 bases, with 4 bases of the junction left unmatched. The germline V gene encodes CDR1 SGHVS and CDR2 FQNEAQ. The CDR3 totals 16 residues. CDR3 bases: TGTGCCAGCAGCTCCCGGACTAGCGGGGGGAAAGAGACCCAGTACTTC. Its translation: CASSSRTSGGKETQYF. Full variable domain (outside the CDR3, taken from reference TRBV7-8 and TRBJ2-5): GAGVSQSPRYKVAKRGQDVALRCDPISGHVSLFWYQQALGQGPEFLTYFQNEAQLDKSGLPSDRFFAERPEGSVSTLKIQRTQQEDSAVYLCASSSRTSGGKETQYFGPGTRLLVL.